This entry describes one TCR beta chain. The antigen is not known. Only CD45RO-negative cells positively selected for CCR7 counted as naive CD8 cells, so terminally differentiated effector memory CD45RA+ cells were excluded. Donors were healthy HIV-negative adults without recently reported acute infections or vaccinations. This sample stems from a study of shared clonotypes between healthy human individuals. Whole-study context: The donor pool was made up of a couple of women and three men aged 18 to 49.

The repertoire was sequenced with immunoSEQ multiplex PCR; TCRdb's copy has only in-frame clones and lacks some. This table has about 2,100,000 clones, approximately 94% appearing once. Study results and caveats: Generation probability values for non-shared clonotypes were lower than those for clonotypes shared by all four donors.

CDR3 size: 17 residues. Germline assignment: CDR1 MNHEY and CDR2 SMNVEV (reference sequence). V was pared by 7 bases and J by 0 bases, with 7 bases of the junction left unmatched. Sequenced material: naive CD8+ T cells from PBMCs. V gene TRBV27 combines with J gene TRBJ2-1; 12 bases are shared with TRBD2. This clonotype originated in a man aged 18 to 29 in good health. Some clones in this sample may be carry-over from other donors' samples. The CDR3 spells CASTLAGGPSSYNEQFF. CDR3 nucleotide sequence: TGTGCCAGCACACTAGCGGGAGGACCAAGCTCCTACAATGAGCAGTTCTTC.